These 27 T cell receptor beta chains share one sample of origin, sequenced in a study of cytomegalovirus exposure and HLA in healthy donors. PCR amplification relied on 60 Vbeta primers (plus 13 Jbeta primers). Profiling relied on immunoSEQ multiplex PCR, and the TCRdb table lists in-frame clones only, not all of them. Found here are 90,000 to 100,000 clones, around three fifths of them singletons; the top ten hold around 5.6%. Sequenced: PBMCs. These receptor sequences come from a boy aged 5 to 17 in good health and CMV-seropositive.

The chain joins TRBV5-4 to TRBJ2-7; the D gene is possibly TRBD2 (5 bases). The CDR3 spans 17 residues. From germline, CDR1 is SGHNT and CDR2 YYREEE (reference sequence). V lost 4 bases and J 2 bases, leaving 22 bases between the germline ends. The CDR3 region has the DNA TGTGCCAGCAGCCGCGGAGGTTTTGTCGGAATCCCCTACGAGCAGTACTTC. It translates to CASSRGGFVGIPYEQYF.

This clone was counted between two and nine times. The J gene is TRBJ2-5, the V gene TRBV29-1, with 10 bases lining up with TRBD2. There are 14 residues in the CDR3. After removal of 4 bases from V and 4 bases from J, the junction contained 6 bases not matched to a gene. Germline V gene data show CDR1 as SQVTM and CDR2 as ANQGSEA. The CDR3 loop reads CSVVLAGTLETQYF. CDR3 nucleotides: TGCAGCGTTGTACTAGCGGGGACCTTAGAGACCCAGTACTTC.

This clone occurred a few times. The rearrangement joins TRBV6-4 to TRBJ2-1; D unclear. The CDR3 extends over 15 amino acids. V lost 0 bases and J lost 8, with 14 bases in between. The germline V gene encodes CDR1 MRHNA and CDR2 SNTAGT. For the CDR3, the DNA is TGTGCCAGCAGTGACTCGAGGCCTCGAGTGGATGAGCAGTTCTTC. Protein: CASSDSRPRVDEQFF.

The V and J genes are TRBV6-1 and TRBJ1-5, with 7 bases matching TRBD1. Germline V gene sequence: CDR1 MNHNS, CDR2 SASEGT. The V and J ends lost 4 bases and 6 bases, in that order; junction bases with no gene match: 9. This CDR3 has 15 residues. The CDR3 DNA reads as TGTGCCAGCAGTGGGGCGACAGGGCAGGTTCAGCCCCAGCATTTT. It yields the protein CASSGATGQVQPQHF.

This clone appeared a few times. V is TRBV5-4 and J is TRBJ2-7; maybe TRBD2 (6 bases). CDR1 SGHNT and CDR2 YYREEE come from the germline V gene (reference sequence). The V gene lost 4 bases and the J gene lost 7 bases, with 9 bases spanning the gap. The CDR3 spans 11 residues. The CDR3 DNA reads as TGTGCCAGCAGCCCGGGGGAGGAGCAGTACTTC. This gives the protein CASSPGEEQYF.

The CDR3 loop reads CASSPLSRAYEQYF. Here the CDR3 DNA reads TGCGCCAGCAGTCCATTGTCGAGGGCCTACGAGCAGTACTTC. This rearrangement joins TRBV23-1 to TRBJ2-7; TRBD2 might be the D (5 bases). TRBV23-1 is an ORF, and what it does is uncertain. The CDR3 length is 14 residues. Trimming took off 4 bases at V and 2 bases at J, with 12 bases between the two ends.

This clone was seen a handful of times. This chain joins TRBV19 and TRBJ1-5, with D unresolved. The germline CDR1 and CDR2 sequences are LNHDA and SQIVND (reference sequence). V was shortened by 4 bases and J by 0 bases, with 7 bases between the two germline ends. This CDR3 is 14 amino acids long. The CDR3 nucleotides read TGTGCCAGTAGTAACAGTAATAGCAATCAGCCCCAGCATTTT. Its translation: CASSNSNSNQPQHF.

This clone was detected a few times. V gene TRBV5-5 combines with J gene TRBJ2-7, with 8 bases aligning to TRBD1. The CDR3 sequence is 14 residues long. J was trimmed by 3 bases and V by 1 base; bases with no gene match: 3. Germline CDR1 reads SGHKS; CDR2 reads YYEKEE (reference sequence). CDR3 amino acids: CASSLYGTGYEQYF. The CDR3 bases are TGTGCCAGCAGCTTGTACGGGACAGGCTACGAGCAGTACTTC.

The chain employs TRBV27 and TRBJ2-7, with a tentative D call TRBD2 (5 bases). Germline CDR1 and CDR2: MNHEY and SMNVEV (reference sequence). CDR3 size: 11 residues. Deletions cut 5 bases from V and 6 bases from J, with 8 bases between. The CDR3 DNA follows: TGTGCCAGCAGTGAGGGAGCCGAGCAGTACTTC. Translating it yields CASSEGAEQYF.

In DNA form, the CDR3 reads TGTGCCAGCAGTTCAGCAGGCGCAGCTAACTATGGCTACACCTTC. Translating gives CASSSAGAANYGYTF. The rearrangement uses TRBV27 and TRBJ1-2; D is unclear. CDR1 and CDR2 from the germline V gene are MNHEY and SMNVEV (reference sequence). The CDR3 has 15 residues. V was shortened by 4 bases and J by 0 bases, with 12 bases between the two germline ends.

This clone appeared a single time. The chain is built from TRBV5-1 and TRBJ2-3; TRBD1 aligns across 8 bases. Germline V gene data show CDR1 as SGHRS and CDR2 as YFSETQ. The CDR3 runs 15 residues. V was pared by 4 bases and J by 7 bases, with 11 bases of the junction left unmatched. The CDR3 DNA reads TGCGCCAGCAGCGCGGGACAGGCTGAGCCGAATACGCAGTATTTT. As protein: CASSAGQAEPNTQYF.

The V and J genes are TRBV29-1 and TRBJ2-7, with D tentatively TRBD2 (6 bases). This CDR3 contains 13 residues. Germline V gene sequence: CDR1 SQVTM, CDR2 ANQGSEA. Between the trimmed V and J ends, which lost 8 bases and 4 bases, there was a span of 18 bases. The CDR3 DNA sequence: TGCAGCATCGTTGGGGCAGGGACTTACGAGCAGTACTTC. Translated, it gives CSIVGAGTYEQYF.

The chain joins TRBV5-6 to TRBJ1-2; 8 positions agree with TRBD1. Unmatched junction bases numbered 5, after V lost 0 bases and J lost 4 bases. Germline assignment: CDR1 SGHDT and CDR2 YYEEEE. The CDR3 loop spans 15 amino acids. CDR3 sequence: CASSLGGTGGYGYTF. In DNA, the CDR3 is TGTGCCAGCAGCTTGGGGGGGACAGGCGGCTATGGCTACACCTTC.

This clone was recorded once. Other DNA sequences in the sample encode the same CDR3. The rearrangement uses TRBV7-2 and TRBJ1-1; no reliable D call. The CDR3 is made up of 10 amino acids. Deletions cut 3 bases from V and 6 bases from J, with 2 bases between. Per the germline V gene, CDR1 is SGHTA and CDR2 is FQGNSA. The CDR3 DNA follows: TGTGCCAGCAGCTTCTCTGAAGCTTTCTTT. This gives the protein CASSFSEAFF.

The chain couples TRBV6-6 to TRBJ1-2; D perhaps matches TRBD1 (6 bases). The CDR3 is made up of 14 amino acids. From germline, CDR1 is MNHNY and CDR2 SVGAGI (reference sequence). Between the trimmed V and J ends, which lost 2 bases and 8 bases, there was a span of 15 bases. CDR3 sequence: CASSYDRCSGGYTF. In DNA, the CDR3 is TGTGCCAGCAGTTACGACAGGTGTAGTGGCGGCTACACCTTC.

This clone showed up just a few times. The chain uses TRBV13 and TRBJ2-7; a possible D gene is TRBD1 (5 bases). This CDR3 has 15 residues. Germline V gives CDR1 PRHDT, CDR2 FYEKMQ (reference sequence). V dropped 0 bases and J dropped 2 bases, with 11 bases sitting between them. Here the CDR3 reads CASSLGYRTPYEQYF. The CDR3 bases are TGTGCCAGCAGCTTAGGGTACAGGACACCCTACGAGCAGTACTTC.

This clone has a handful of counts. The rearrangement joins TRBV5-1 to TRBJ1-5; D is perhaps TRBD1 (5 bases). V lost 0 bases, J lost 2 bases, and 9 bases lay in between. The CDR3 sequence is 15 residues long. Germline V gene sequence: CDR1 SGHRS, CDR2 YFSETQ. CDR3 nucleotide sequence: TGCGCCAGCAGCTTGGAGGGGCAGGGCAATCAGCCCCAGCATTTT. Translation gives CASSLEGQGNQPQHF.

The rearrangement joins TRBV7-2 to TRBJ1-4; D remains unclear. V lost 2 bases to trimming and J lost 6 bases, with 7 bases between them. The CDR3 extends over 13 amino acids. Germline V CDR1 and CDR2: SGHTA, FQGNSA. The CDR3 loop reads CASSLSTYEKLFF. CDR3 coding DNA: TGTGCCAGCAGCTTATCGACTTATGAAAAACTGTTTTTT.

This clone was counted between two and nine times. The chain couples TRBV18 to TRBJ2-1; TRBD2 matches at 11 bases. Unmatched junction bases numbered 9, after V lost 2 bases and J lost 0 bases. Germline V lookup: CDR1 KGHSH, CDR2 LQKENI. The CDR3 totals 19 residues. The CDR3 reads CASSPILAGGTSSYNEQFF. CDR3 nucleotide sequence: TGTGCCAGCTCACCAATTTTAGCGGGGGGGACCAGCTCCTACAATGAGCAGTTCTTC.

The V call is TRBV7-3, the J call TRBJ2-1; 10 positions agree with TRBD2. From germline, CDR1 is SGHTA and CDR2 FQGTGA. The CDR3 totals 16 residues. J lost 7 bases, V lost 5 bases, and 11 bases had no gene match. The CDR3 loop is CASSVRGAGGQNEQFF. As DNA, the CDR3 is TGTGCCAGCAGCGTCCGCGGAGCGGGGGGGCAAAATGAGCAGTTCTTC.

CDR3 in DNA: TGTGCCAGCAGCGTTATGACAGAAGCTTTCTTT. It translates to CASSVMTEAFF. The chain carries TRBV6-1 and TRBJ1-1; D not certain. Looked up from germline, CDR1 is MNHNS and CDR2 is SASEGT. CDR3 length: 11 residues. Trimming cost V 6 bases and J 8 bases, with 10 bases left between them.

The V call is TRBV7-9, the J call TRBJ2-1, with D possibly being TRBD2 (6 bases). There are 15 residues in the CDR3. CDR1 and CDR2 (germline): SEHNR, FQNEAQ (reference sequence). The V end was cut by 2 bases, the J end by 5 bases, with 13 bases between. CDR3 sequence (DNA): TGTGCCAGCAGCTTAATCCTAGCGCCCGACAATGAGCAGTTCTTC. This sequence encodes CASSLILAPDNEQFF. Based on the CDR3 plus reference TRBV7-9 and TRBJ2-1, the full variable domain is DTGVSQNPRHKITKRGQNVTFRCDPISEHNRLYWYRQTLGQGPEFLTYFQNEAQLEKSRLLSDRFSAERPKGSFSTLEIQRTEQGDSAMYLCASSLILAPDNEQFFGPGTRLTVL.

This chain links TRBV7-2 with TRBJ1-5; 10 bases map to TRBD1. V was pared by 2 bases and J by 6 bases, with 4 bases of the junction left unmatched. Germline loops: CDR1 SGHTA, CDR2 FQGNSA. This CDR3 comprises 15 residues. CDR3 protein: CASSLRDRGGQPQHF. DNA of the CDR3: TGTGCCAGCAGCTTAAGGGACAGGGGCGGTCAGCCCCAGCATTTT.

The CDR3 DNA reads TGTGCCAGCAGCGTCCAGGGGGCATCCTACGAGCAGTACTTC. This sequence encodes CASSVQGASYEQYF. The V call is TRBV9, the J call TRBJ2-7; 8 bases match TRBD1. Germline CDR1 is SGDLS and CDR2 is YYNGEE. Trimming cost V 2 bases and J 1 base; bases outside gene matches: 2. There are 14 residues in the CDR3.

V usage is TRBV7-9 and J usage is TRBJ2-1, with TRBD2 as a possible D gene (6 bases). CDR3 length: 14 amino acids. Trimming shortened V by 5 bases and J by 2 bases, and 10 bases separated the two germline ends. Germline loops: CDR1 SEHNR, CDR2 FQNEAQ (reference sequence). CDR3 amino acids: CASSLTGAYNEQFF. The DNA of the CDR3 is TGTGCCAGCAGCCTCACGGGGGCCTACAATGAGCAGTTCTTC.

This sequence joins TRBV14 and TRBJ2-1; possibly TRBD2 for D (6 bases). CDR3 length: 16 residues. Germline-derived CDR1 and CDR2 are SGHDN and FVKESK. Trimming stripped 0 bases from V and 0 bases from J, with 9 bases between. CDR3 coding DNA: TGTGCCAGCAGCCAAGAGAGCGGGTACTCCTACAATGAGCAGTTCTTC. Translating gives CASSQESGYSYNEQFF.

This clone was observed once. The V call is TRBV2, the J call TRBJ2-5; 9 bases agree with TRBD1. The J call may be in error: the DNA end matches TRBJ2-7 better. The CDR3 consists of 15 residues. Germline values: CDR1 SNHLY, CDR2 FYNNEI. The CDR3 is CASSEAGTGWYEQYF. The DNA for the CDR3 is TGTGCCAGCAGTGAGGCCGGGACAGGGTGGTACGAGCAGTACTTC.